The 10 T cell receptor beta chains below were found in one sample sequenced in a study of blood T cells in healthy people across ages. For the second PCR, which ran for about 6 to 11 cycles, a sample-barcoded 5' primer and a J-beta primer mix were used. Using its own MiXCR run on the 5' RACE reads, TCRdb lists one record per CDR3 protein. The sample shows about 640,000 distinct CDR3 sequences, under 30% of them seen only once. The sequenced sample was blood. These receptors were obtained from an elderly woman in good health.

This clonotype was detected ten times or more. J is TRBJ2-3 and V is TRBV10-3, with D unresolved. V gave up 3 bases and J gave up 3 bases, with 13 bases separating them. Germline V lookup: CDR1 ENHRY, CDR2 SYGVKD. This CDR3 region has 15 residues. CDR3 in DNA: TGTGCCATCAGTGACGGTGGGGTCCGGACAGATACGCAGTATTTT. Its protein is CAISDGGVRTDTQYF.

This clonotype was seen a handful of times. The CDR3 loop reads CASSYISQDNEQYF. In DNA form, the CDR3 reads TGTGCCAGCAGTTACATCTCGCAGGACAATGAGCAGTACTTC. The chain combines TRBV6-6 with TRBJ2-7; the D gene is possibly TRBD1 (5 bases). Germline CDR1 reads MNHNY; CDR2 reads SVGAGI (reference sequence). The CDR3 is 14 amino acids. V gave up 2 bases and J gave up 7 bases, with 15 bases separating them.

This clonotype has only a few counts. V gene TRBV5-4 combines with J gene TRBJ1-1; D unclear. V shed 6 bases and J shed 3 bases, with 9 bases lying between them. Looked up from germline, CDR1 is SGHNT and CDR2 is YYREEE (reference sequence). The CDR3 is 12 amino acids. As DNA, the CDR3 is TGTGCCAGCAACCGCGGAGACACTGAAGCTTTCTTT. This gives the protein CASNRGDTEAFF.

Remarks on this clonotype: A much larger clonotype is one base distant, so this may be a read error. The chain couples TRBV5-4 to TRBJ2-3, with D unclear. The CDR3 is made up of 15 amino acids. The germline V gene encodes CDR1 SGHNT and CDR2 YYREEE (reference sequence). Trimming shortened V by 0 bases and J by 5 bases, and 13 bases separated the two germline ends. For the CDR3, the DNA is TGTGCCAGCAGCTTGGCGGGCCCGAGGTTAGATACGCAGTATTTT. Translating gives CASSLAGPRLDTQYF.

J is TRBJ1-1 and V is TRBV20-1, with 7 bases that match TRBD1. Looked up from germline, CDR1 is DFQATT and CDR2 is SNEGSKA (reference sequence). The CDR3 runs to 16 residues. V lost 3 bases and J lost 0; bases outside the gene matches: 10. As DNA, the CDR3 is TGCAGTGCTAGCCCATTAGGGACAGCTATGAACACTGAAGCTTTCTTT. It is translated as CSASPLGTAMNTEAFF.

This clonotype was seen at least ten times. The chain uses TRBV4-2 and TRBJ2-7, with D hard to call. The CDR3 extends over 17 amino acids. CDR1 LGHNA and CDR2 YNFKEQ come from the germline V gene. V lost 1 base, J lost 0 bases, and 16 bases lay in between. The CDR3 DNA reads as TGTGCCAGCAGCCAAGCACCTACGGGTGTTAACTCCTACGAGCAGTACTTC. Encoded protein: CASSQAPTGVNSYEQYF.

This clonotype came up once. A much larger clone differs by one base, so this may be a read error. This sequence joins TRBV6-5 and TRBJ1-6; 10 bases are a match to TRBD1. This CDR3 is built from 14 residues. CDR1 MNHEY and CDR2 SVGAGI come from the germline V gene. The CDR3 nucleotides read TGTGTCAGCAGATTCCGGGACAGGGGTTCACCCCTCCACTTT. Its translation is CVSRFRDRGSPLHF.

This clonotype was seen ten or more times. The genes are TRBV15 and TRBJ1-2; tentatively, D is TRBD1 (5 bases). V lost 1 base, J lost 2 bases, and 5 bases lay in between. The CDR3 consists of 13 residues. Germline values: CDR1 LNHNV, CDR2 YYDKDF (reference sequence). The CDR3 sequence is CATSRGDNYGYTF. Here the CDR3 DNA reads TGTGCCACCAGCAGAGGGGACAACTATGGCTACACCTTC.

This clonotype has at least ten counts. The gene calls are TRBV11-2 and TRBJ2-5, with D perhaps being TRBD1 or TRBD2 (6 bases each). Looked up from germline, CDR1 is SGHAT and CDR2 is FQNNGV. This CDR3 has 14 amino acids. The germline V and J ends were trimmed by 1 base and 11 bases, with 17 bases remaining between them. The CDR3 is CASSLGGGFEEQYF. CDR3 coding DNA: TGTGCCAGCAGCTTAGGAGGGGGGTTTGAGGAGCAGTACTTC.

This clonotype was detected only once. The chain links TRBV4-3 to TRBJ1-2; no firm D call. Germline V gene lookup returns CDR1 LGHNA and CDR2 YSLEER. This CDR3 has 17 amino acids. The ends were cut back, 1 base at V and 0 bases at J, with 15 bases in the middle. The CDR3 DNA follows: TGCGCCAGCAGCCAAGTGGCAGAGCCGATGGCTAACTATGGCTACACCTTC. Its protein product is CASSQVAEPMANYGYTF.